Listed below are T cell receptor beta chains from one sample, sequenced in a study of shared clonotypes between healthy human individuals. TCRdb's table, derived via immunoSEQ multiplex PCR, lists solely in-frame clones and lacks some. The profile covers 2 million to 2.5 million clones, with approximately 94% appearing a single time and approximately 0.13% taken by the ten largest. The sequenced material came from naive CD4+ T cells sorted from blood. The receptors shown here come from a man aged 18 to 29 in good health. The CDR3 runs from the conserved cysteine through the conserved F or W. The D gene is left open where the match is weak. Rows give clone size only sometimes, using once, few, many, or a class for an expanded clone.

D: TRBD2
J: TRBJ2-3
V: TRBV18
size: -
CDR3: CASSSGLATDTQYF
DNA: TGTGCCAGCTCATCGGGACTAGCGACAGATACGCAGTATTTT

D: -
J: TRBJ2-6
V: TRBV5-1
size: -
CDR3: CASSLEGSSSGANVLTF
DNA: TGCGCCAGCAGCTTGGAGGGCTCGAGCTCTGGGGCCAACGTCCTGACTTTC

D: TRBD2
J: TRBJ2-5
V: TRBV18
size: -
CDR3: CASSPESGDETQYF
DNA: TGTGCCAGCTCACCCGAAAGCGGGGATGAGACCCAGTACTTC

D: -
J: TRBJ1-2
V: TRBV29-1
size: -
CDR3: CSVEDPDYGYTF
DNA: TGCAGCGTTGAAGACCCCGACTATGGCTACACCTTC

D: -
J: TRBJ1-5
V: TRBV6-5
size: -
CDR3: CASRSGQFSNQPQHF
DNA: TGTGCCAGCAGATCTGGACAGTTTAGCAATCAGCCCCAGCATTTT

D: TRBD2
J: TRBJ2-2
V: TRBV2
size: -
CDR3: CASSVGTSFTGELFF
DNA: TGTGCCAGCAGTGTAGGGACTAGCTTCACCGGGGAGCTGTTTTTT

D: TRBD2
J: TRBJ2-2
V: TRBV5-6
size: -
CDR3: CASSFLGTSIAGELFF
DNA: TGTGCCAGCAGCTTCTTGGGGACTAGCATCGCCGGGGAGCTGTTTTTT

D: -
J: TRBJ2-1
V: TRBV5-6
size: few
CDR3: CASSYRRAYLSYNEQFF
DNA: TGTGCCAGCAGCTATCGGAGAGCCTACCTCTCCTACAATGAGCAGTTCTTC

D: -
J: TRBJ1-1
V: TRBV4-1
size: -
CDR3: CASSQEQGRGAEAFF
DNA: TGCGCCAGCAGCCAAGAGCAGGGAAGAGGGGCTGAAGCTTTCTTT

D: -
J: TRBJ2-6
V: TRBV5-1
size: -
CDR3: CASSLDFGSGANVLTF
DNA: TGCGCCAGCAGCTTGGACTTTGGGTCTGGGGCCAACGTCCTGACTTTC

D: -
J: TRBJ2-3
V: TRBV7-3
size: -
CDR3: CASSSLGTDTQYF
DNA: TGTGCCAGCAGCTCCTTGGGCACAGATACGCAGTATTTT

D: -
J: TRBJ2-5
V: TRBV18
size: -
CDR3: CASSPPGSETQYF
DNA: TGTGCCAGCTCCCCTCCGGGGAGCGAGACCCAGTACTTC

D: TRBD2
J: TRBJ2-3
V: TRBV7-2
size: -
CDR3: CASSLLSGRVPDTQYF
DNA: TGTGCCAGCAGCTTATTAAGCGGGAGGGTGCCAGATACGCAGTATTTT

D: -
J: TRBJ2-3
V: TRBV4-3
size: few
CDR3: CASSQAAVTDTQYF
DNA: TGCGCCAGCAGCCAAGCCGCCGTCACAGATACGCAGTATTTT

D: -
J: TRBJ1-1
V: TRBV30
size: -
CDR3: CAWRDRSVDSVNTEAFF
DNA: TGTGCCTGGAGAGATCGATCCGTTGACAGCGTGAACACTGAAGCTTTCTTT

D: TRBD1
J: TRBJ2-7
V: TRBV19
size: -
CDR3: CASSMGTGAAYEQYF
DNA: TGTGCCAGTAGTATGGGGACAGGGGCGGCCTACGAGCAGTACTTC

D: -
J: TRBJ2-3
V: TRBV10-3
size: -
CDR3: CAIATGVTDTQYF
DNA: TGTGCCATCGCCACGGGAGTCACAGATACGCAGTATTTT

D: -
J: TRBJ2-7
V: TRBV30
size: -
CDR3: CAWSRGSRGEQYF
DNA: TGTGCCTGGTCAAGGGGAAGCCGAGGGGAGCAGTACTTC

D: -
J: TRBJ2-1
V: TRBV30
size: -
CDR3: CAWSTNSMGNEQFF
DNA: TGTGCCTGGAGTACCAATTCAATGGGCAATGAGCAGTTCTTC

D: -
J: TRBJ2-3
V: TRBV7-2
size: -
CDR3: CASSLRLAPTDTQYF
DNA: TGTGCCAGCAGCTTAAGGTTAGCGCCTACAGATACGCAGTATTTT

D: -
J: TRBJ1-2
V: TRBV7-7
size: -
CDR3: CASSLAARNAGYGYTF
DNA: TGTGCTAGCAGCTTAGCCGCACGGAATGCGGGCTATGGCTACACCTTC

D: TRBD1
J: TRBJ2-1
V: TRBV27
size: -
CDR3: CASTPRGQGWGIYNEQFF
DNA: TGTGCCAGCACTCCTAGGGGACAGGGCTGGGGGATATACAATGAGCAGTTCTTC

D: TRBD1
J: TRBJ1-3
V: TRBV11-2
size: -
CDR3: CASSSSGTGPGEAYF
DNA: TGTGCCAGCAGCTCCTCCGGGACAGGGCCCGGTGAGGCATATTTT

D: -
J: TRBJ2-3
V: TRBV5-1
size: -
CDR3: CASSLAGNPTDTQYF
DNA: TGCGCCAGCAGCTTGGCCGGGAATCCTACAGATACGCAGTATTTT

D: -
J: TRBJ1-3
V: TRBV28
size: -
CDR3: CASTPSGQPFSGNTIYF
DNA: TGTGCCAGCACTCCTTCCGGACAGCCATTCTCTGGAAACACCATATATTTT

D: TRBD1
J: TRBJ2-7
V: TRBV15
size: -
CDR3: CATSRDHGQGSYEQYF
DNA: TGTGCCACCAGCAGAGATCATGGACAGGGCTCCTACGAGCAGTACTTC

D: -
J: TRBJ2-5
V: TRBV7-2
size: -
CDR3: CASSSRMPVGQYF
DNA: TGTGCCAGCAGCTCCCGAATGCCCGTGGGCCAGTACTTC

D: TRBD1
J: TRBJ2-7
V: TRBV28
size: -
CDR3: CASSFPDRDEQYF
DNA: TGTGCCAGCAGTTTCCCGGACAGGGACGAGCAGTACTTC

D: -
J: TRBJ1-1
V: TRBV6-5
size: -
CDR3: CASSYSGQEAFF
DNA: TGTGCCAGCAGTTACTCCGGACAGGAAGCTTTCTTT

D: -
J: TRBJ2-3
V: TRBV5-1
size: -
CDR3: CASSSRDTDTQYF
DNA: TGCGCCAGCAGTTCGAGGGACACAGATACGCAGTATTTT

D: TRBD1
J: TRBJ2-5
V: TRBV11-1
size: -
CDR3: CASSLAGQGSVETQYF
DNA: TGTGCCAGCAGCTTAGCGGGACAGGGCTCGGTAGAGACCCAGTACTTC

D: -
J: TRBJ1-3
V: TRBV6-6
size: once
CDR3: CASRSNPGDTTDF
DNA: TGTGCCAGCAGGTCGAACCCAGGGGATACTACGGATTTT

D: TRBD1
J: TRBJ1-2
V: TRBV10-2
size: -
CDR3: CASSGQGAAGYTF
DNA: TGCGCCAGCAGTGGGCAGGGGGCGGCTGGCTACACCTTC

D: -
J: TRBJ1-4
V: TRBV6-1
size: -
CDR3: CASSEMGGQSNEKLFF
DNA: TGTGCCAGCAGTGAAATGGGTGGGCAGAGCAATGAAAAACTGTTTTTT

D: -
J: TRBJ1-4
V: TRBV7-8
size: -
CDR3: CASSPRGGGEKLFF
DNA: TGTGCCAGCAGCCCCAGGGGCGGGGGGGAAAAACTGTTTTTT

D: TRBD2
J: TRBJ2-1
V: TRBV19
size: -
CDR3: CASTPFSSGSSYNEQFF
DNA: TGTGCCAGTACCCCTTTTTCTAGCGGGAGCTCCTACAATGAGCAGTTCTTC

D: -
J: TRBJ1-3
V: TRBV5-1
size: -
CDR3: CASSTGQSASGNTIYF
DNA: TGCGCCAGCAGCACTGGACAGTCCGCATCTGGAAACACCATATATTTT

D: TRBD1
J: TRBJ1-1
V: TRBV6-1
size: -
CDR3: CASSEAFGLGSTGTGGRSTEAFF
DNA: TGTGCCAGCAGTGAAGCTTTTGGGCTAGGGTCAACCGGGACAGGGGGCAGAAGCACTGAAGCTTTCTTT

D: TRBD1
J: TRBJ1-5
V: TRBV7-9
size: -
CDR3: CASSSDRGPYSNQPQHF
DNA: TGTGCCAGCAGCTCGGACAGGGGGCCTTATAGCAATCAGCCCCAGCATTTT

D: -
J: TRBJ1-3
V: TRBV18
size: -
CDR3: CASSPMDSGNTIYF
DNA: TGTGCCAGCTCACCAATGGACTCTGGAAACACCATATATTTT

D: TRBD1
J: TRBJ1-6
V: TRBV6-1
size: -
CDR3: CASNEQGPNNSPLHF
DNA: TGTGCCAGCAACGAACAGGGGCCAAATAATTCACCCCTCCACTTT

D: TRBD1
J: TRBJ1-2
V: TRBV2
size: once
CDR3: CASSEYVGDSLEGYTF
DNA: TGTGCCAGCAGTGAATATGTGGGGGACAGCTTAGAGGGCTACACCTTC

D: -
J: TRBJ2-5
V: TRBV6-5
size: -
CDR3: CASSYATLYQETQYF
DNA: TGTGCCAGCAGTTACGCTACTTTGTACCAAGAGACCCAGTACTTC

D: -
J: TRBJ2-1
V: TRBV20-1
size: -
CDR3: CSASGHEQFF
DNA: TGCAGTGCTAGCGGTCATGAGCAGTTCTTC

D: -
J: TRBJ2-3
V: TRBV10-3
size: -
CDR3: CAISESVTTSDTQYF
DNA: TGTGCCATCAGTGAGTCCGTGACGACGTCAGATACGCAGTATTTT

D: -
J: TRBJ1-2
V: TRBV19
size: -
CDR3: CASQDQGYGYTF
DNA: TGTGCCAGCCAGGATCAGGGTTATGGCTACACCTTC

D: -
J: TRBJ2-6
V: TRBV7-6
size: -
CDR3: CASSMPPSQSRANVLTF
DNA: TGTGCCAGCAGCATGCCCCCCTCACAAAGTCGGGCCAACGTCCTGACTTTC

D: TRBD1
J: TRBJ2-7
V: TRBV12-5
size: once
CDR3: CASGPGQGGSDEQYF
DNA: TGTGCTAGTGGCCCCGGACAGGGCGGTTCGGACGAGCAGTACTTC

D: -
J: TRBJ1-1
V: TRBV29-1
size: -
CDR3: CSASTVVNTEAFF
DNA: TGCAGCGCCAGTACGGTTGTGAACACTGAAGCTTTCTTT

D: -
J: TRBJ2-7
V: TRBV10-2
size: -
CDR3: CASGGGRGTFSYEQYF
DNA: TGCGCCAGCGGGGGGGGCCGCGGGACATTCTCCTACGAGCAGTACTTC

D: -
J: TRBJ1-2
V: TRBV5-1
size: -
CDR3: CASSSTIGVNYGYTF
DNA: TGCGCCAGCAGTTCGACTATCGGGGTTAACTATGGCTACACCTTC

D: -
J: TRBJ1-4
V: TRBV5-1
size: -
CDR3: CASSPGGGPNEKLFF
DNA: TGCGCCAGCAGCCCCGGTGGGGGCCCCAATGAAAAACTGTTTTTT

D: -
J: TRBJ1-5
V: TRBV6-1
size: -
CDR3: CASSVGKDQPQHF
DNA: TGTGCCAGCAGTGTAGGAAAGGATCAGCCCCAGCATTTT

D: TRBD1
J: TRBJ2-7
V: TRBV6-1
size: once
CDR3: CASSVFGQGAYEQYF
DNA: TGTGCCAGCAGTGTTTTCGGGCAGGGGGCATACGAGCAGTACTTC